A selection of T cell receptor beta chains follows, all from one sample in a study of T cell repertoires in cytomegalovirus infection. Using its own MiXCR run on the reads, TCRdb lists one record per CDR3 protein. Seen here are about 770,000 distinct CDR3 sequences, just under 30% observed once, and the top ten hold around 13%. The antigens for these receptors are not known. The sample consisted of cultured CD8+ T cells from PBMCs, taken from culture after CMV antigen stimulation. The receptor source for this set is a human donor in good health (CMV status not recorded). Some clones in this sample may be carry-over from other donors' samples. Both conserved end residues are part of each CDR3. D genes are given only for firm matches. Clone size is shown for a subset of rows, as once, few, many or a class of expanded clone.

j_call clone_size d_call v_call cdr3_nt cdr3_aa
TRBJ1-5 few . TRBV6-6 TGTGCCAGCCGACCTGGGGGCAATCAGCCCCAGCATTTT CASRPGGNQPQHF
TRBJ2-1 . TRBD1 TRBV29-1 TGCAGCGTACATACCGCGGGACAGGGTCTCTACAATGAGCAGTTCTTC CSVHTAGQGLYNEQFF
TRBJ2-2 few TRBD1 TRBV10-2 TGCGCCAGCAGTCCGACAGGGGAGAACACCGGGGAGCTGTTTTTT CASSPTGENTGELFF
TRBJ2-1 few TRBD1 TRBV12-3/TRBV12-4 TGTGCCAGCAGTCTGGACAGGGGGAGCCCCCATGAGCAGTTCTTC CASSLDRGSPHEQFF
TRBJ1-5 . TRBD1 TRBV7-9 TGTGCCAGCAGCCAGGGGACAGTTTTTCATCAGCCCCAGCATTTT CASSQGTVFHQPQHF
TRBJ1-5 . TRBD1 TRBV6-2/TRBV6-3 TGTGCCAGCAGTTACGTACGGGACAGGGGGCATAATCAGCCCCAGCATTTT CASSYVRDRGHNQPQHF
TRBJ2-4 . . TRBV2 TGTGCCAGCGCGGGGGCAGAGGACATTCAGTACTTC CASAGAEDIQYF
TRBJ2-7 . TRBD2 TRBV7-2 TGTGCCAGCAGCCTAGGGACTAGCGGCGGGCTTTACGAGCAGTACTTC CASSLGTSGGLYEQYF
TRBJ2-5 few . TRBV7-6 TGTGCCAGCAGCTTAGCCTCGGGGGTGAGAGAGGAGACCCAGTACTTC CASSLASGVREETQYF
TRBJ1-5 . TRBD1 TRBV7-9 TGTGCCAGCAGCTCCCGACAGGGGACTAATCAGCCCCAGCATTTT CASSSRQGTNQPQHF
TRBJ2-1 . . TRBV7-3 TGTGCCAGCAGCTTAAACAGTAATATTTACAATGAGCAGTTCTTC CASSLNSNIYNEQFF
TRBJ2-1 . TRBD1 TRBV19 TGTGCCAGTACCTGGGGCAGGGGGCTCTACAATGAGCAGTTCTTC CASTWGRGLYNEQFF
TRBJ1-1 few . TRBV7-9 TGTGCCGCACGCACCGGGGGGCTTGGCACTGAAGCTTTCTTT CAARTGGLGTEAFF
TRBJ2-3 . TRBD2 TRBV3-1 TGTGCCAGCAGCCCTTCCGGACTAGCGGGGGGGCGGGTCACAGATACGCAGTATTTT CASSPSGLAGGRVTDTQYF
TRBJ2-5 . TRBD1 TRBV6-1 TGTGCCAGCAGACCAGGACAGGGGTTCCTAGAGACCCAGTACTTC CASRPGQGFLETQYF
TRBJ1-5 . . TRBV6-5 TGTGCCAGCAGTTCCTGGGGGGTTTCGGGGCTCGACGATCAGCCCCAGCATTTT CASSSWGVSGLDDQPQHF
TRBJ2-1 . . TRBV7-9 TGTGCCAGCAGCTTCCACCCAGGGCAAGAGCAGTTCTTC CASSFHPGQEQFF
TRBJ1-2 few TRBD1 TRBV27 TGTGCCAGCCTCCCCAGATCCGGGACAGGGGTCCCCTATGGCTACACCTTC CASLPRSGTGVPYGYTF
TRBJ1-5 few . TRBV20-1 TGCAGTGCTAGACAACGTGATAGCAATCAGCCCCAGCATTTT CSARQRDSNQPQHF
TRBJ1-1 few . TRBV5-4 TGTGCCAGCAGAAGTGGACCGAACACTGAAGCTTTCTTT CASRSGPNTEAFF
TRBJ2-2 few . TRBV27 TGTGCCAGCAGTTTGGGGCTCGGGGCCACCGGGGAGCTGTTTTTT CASSLGLGATGELFF
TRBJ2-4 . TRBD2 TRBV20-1 TGCAGTGCTAGCGGGGGGGGCCCCATTCAGTACTTC CSASGGGPIQYF
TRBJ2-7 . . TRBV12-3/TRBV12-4 TGTGCCAGCAGTTTTTCTGGCAGGTACTACGAGCAGTACTTC CASSFSGRYYEQYF
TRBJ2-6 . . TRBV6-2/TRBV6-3 TGTGCCAGCAGTTATGTCCGGGTATCTGGGGCCAACGTCCTGACTTTC CASSYVRVSGANVLTF
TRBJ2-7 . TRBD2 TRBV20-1 TGCAGTGCTAGAGATACTAGCGGGGGGCACCCCTACGAGCAGTACTTC CSARDTSGGHPYEQYF
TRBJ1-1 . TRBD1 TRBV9 TGTGCCAGCAGCGTCCGGACAGGCGGGACTGAAGCTTTCTTT CASSVRTGGTEAFF
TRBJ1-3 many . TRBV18 TGTGCCAGCTCACCAAGGTCCCCCAGCGATGCAGGAAACACCATATATTTT CASSPRSPSDAGNTIYF
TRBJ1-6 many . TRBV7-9 TGTGCCAGCAGCCTCGAGAGGTCACCCCTCCACTTT CASSLERSPLHF
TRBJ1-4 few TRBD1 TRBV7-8 TGTGCCAGCAGCCCCCGACAGGGCTCAACTAATGAAAAACTGTTTTTT CASSPRQGSTNEKLFF
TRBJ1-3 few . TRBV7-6 TGTGCCAGCACCCTCGACAGGAGCTCTGGAAACACCATATATTTT CASTLDRSSGNTIYF
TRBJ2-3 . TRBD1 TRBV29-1 TGCAGCGTGGAGGGGATCCGGGACAGGGGCACAGATACGCAGTATTTT CSVEGIRDRGTDTQYF